Following are 5 T cell receptor beta chains from one sample sequenced in a study of T cell responses to AZD1222 COVID-19 vaccine. TCRdb's copy holds only in-frame clones and misses some; the assay was immunoSEQ multiplex PCR. The sample gives some 120,000 clones, over 75% of which show up once; roughly 3.8% is in the top ten. The sequencing here drew on peripheral blood, taken on day 0 of MenACWY control vaccination. The receptors come from an adult in good health.

The V call is TRBV19, the J call TRBJ2-1; 7 bases agree with TRBD1. The germline V gene encodes CDR1 LNHDA and CDR2 SQIVND (reference sequence). The CDR3 loop spans 16 amino acids. Trimming took 5 bases from V and 5 from J; bases not matched to a gene: 12. The CDR3 DNA is TGTGCCAGTAGTCCGCTTTCCGGGACAGTTAACAATGAGCAGTTCTTC. This translates into CASSPLSGTVNNEQFF. Full variable domain (remainder filled in from reference TRBV19 and TRBJ2-1): DGGITQSPKYLFRKEGQNVTLSCEQNLNHDAMYWYRQDPGQGLRLIYYSQIVNDFQKGDIAEGYSVSREKKESFPLTVTSAQKNPTAFYLCASSPLSGTVNNEQFFGPGTRLTVL.

This chain connects TRBV4-1 to TRBJ1-2; D uncertain. This CDR3 has 14 amino acids. Per germline, CDR1 MGHRA and CDR2 YSYEKL. V was pared by 4 bases and J by 4 bases, with 13 bases between. The CDR3 region is CASSPENRLYGYTF. CDR3 in DNA: TGCGCCAGCAGCCCGGAGAACAGACTCTATGGCTACACCTTC.

The V and J genes are TRBV27 and TRBJ2-5; 12 bases are shared with TRBD1. Germline V gives CDR1 MNHEY, CDR2 SMNVEV (reference sequence). This CDR3 contains 14 residues. The J segment lost 5 bases and the V segment lost 10 bases, leaving 8 bases of the junction unmatched. The DNA for the CDR3 is TGTGCCACCGCACCGGGACAGGGGGCCGAGACCCAGTACTTC. Amino acid sequence: CATAPGQGAETQYF.

The chain carries TRBV5-1 and TRBJ1-6, with unresolved D. The length of the CDR3 is 13 residues. Between the trimmed V and J ends, which lost 0 bases and 4 bases, there was a span of 2 bases. The V gene's germline CDR1 is SGHRS and CDR2 YFSETQ. The DNA for the CDR3 is TGCGCCAGCAGCTTGGAGTATAATTCACCCCTCCACTTT. Protein product: CASSLEYNSPLHF.

In its sample, this clone was seen a few times. The V and J genes are TRBV6-5 and TRBJ2-5; 9 bases match TRBD2. There are 16 residues in the CDR3. Germline CDR1 is MNHEY and CDR2 is SVGAGI. V lost 0 bases and J lost 1; bases outside the gene matches: 3. CDR3 sequence: CASSYSAGGFQETQYF. In DNA, the CDR3 is TGTGCCAGCAGTTACTCCGCGGGGGGGTTCCAAGAGACCCAGTACTTC.